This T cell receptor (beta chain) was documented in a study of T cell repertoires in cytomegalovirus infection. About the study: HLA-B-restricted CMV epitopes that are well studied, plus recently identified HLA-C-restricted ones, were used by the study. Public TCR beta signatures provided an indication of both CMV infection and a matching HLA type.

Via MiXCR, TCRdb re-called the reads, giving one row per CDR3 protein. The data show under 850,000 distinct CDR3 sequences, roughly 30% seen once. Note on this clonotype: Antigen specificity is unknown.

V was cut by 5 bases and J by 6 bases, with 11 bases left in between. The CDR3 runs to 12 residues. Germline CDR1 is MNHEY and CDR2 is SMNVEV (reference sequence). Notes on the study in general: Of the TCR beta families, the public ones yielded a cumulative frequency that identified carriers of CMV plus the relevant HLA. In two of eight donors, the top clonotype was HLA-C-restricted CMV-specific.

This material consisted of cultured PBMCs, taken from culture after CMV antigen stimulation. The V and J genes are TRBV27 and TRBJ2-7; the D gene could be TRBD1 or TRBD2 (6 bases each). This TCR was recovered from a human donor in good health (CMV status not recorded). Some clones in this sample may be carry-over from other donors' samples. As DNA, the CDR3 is TGTGCCAGCAGTGAACAGGGAGGCGAGCAGTACTTC. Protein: CASSEQGGEQYF.